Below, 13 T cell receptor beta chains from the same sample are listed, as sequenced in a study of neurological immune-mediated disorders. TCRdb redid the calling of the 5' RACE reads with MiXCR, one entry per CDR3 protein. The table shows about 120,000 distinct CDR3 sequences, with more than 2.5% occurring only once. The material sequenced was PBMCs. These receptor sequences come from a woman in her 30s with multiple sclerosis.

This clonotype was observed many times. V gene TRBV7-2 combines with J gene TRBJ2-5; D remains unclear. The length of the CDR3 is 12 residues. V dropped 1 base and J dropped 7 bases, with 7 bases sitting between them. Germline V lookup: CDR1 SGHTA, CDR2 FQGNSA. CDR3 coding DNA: TGTGCCAGCAGCTTAGATACGGGGACCCAGTACTTC. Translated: CASSLDTGTQYF.

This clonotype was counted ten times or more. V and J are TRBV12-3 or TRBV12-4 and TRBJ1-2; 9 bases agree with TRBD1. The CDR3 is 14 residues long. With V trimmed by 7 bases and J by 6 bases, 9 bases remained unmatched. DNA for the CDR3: TGTGCCAGCAAAAGGGAGGGGACAGGGAATGGCTACACCTTC. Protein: CASKREGTGNGYTF.

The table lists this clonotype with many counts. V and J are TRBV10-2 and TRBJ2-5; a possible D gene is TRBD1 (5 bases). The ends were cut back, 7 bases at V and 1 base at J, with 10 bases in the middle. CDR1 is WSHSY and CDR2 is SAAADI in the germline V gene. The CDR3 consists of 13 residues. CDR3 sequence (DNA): TGCGCCAGCATCCGACAGCCCCAAGAGACCCAGTACTTC. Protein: CASIRQPQETQYF.

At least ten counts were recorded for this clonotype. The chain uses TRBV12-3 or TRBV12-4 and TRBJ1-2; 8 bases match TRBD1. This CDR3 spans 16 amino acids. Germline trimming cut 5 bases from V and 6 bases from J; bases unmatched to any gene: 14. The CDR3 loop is CASSSEIRGRFDGYTF. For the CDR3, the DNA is TGTGCCAGCAGTAGTGAGATCAGGGGGCGCTTTGATGGCTACACCTTC.

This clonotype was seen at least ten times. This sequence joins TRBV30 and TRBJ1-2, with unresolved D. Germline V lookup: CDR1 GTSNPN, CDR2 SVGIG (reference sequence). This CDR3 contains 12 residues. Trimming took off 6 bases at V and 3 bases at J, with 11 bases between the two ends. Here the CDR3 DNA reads TGTGCCTGTCCGGGCCCTGACTATGGCTACACCTTC. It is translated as CACPGPDYGYTF.

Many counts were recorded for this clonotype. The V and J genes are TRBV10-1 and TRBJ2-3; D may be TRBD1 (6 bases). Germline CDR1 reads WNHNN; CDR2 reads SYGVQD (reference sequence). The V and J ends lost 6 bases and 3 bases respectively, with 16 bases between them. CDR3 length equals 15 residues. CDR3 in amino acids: CASSKDRSPTDTQYF. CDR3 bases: TGCGCCAGCAGCAAGGACAGAAGCCCAACAGATACGCAGTATTTT.

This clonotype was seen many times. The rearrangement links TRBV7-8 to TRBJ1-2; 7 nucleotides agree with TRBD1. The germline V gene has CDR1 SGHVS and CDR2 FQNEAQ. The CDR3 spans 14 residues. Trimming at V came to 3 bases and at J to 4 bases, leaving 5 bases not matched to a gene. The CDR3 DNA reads TGTGCCAGCAGCTTCGGGGGGACAGCCTATGGCTACACCTTC. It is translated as CASSFGGTAYGYTF. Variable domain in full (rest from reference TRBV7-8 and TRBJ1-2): GAGVSQSPRYKVAKRGQDVALRCDPISGHVSLFWYQQALGQGPEFLTYFQNEAQLDKSGLPSDRFFAERPEGSVSTLKIQRTQQEDSAVYLCASSFGGTAYGYTFGSGTRLTVV.

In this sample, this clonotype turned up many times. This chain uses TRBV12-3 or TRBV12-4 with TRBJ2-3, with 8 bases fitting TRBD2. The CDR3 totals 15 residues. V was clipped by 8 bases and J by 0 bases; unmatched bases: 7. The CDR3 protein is CASCTAGGSTDTQYF. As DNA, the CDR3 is TGTGCCAGCTGTACGGCGGGGGGAAGCACAGATACGCAGTATTTT.

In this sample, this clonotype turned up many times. The CDR3, as DNA: TGCGCCAGCAGCGGGGTGTTAAACACTGAAGCTTTCTTT. Its protein is CASSGVLNTEAFF. The gene calls are TRBV4-3 and TRBJ1-1; no clear D. The CDR3 length is 13 residues. With 5 bases removed from V and 2 bases from J, the gap between germline ends came to 9 bases. The germline V gene encodes CDR1 LGHNA and CDR2 YSLEER.

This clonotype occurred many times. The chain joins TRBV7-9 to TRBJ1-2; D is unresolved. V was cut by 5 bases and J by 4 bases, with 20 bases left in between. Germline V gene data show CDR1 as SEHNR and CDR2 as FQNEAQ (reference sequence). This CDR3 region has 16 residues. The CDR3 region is CASSPMEGLLTYGYTF. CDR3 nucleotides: TGTGCCAGCAGCCCCATGGAGGGCCTATTGACCTATGGCTACACCTTC.

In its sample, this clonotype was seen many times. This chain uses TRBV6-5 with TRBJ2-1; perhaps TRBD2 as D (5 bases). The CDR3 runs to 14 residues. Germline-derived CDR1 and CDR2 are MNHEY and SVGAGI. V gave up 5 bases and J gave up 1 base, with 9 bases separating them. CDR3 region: CASSTRLSYNEQFF. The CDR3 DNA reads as TGTGCCAGCAGTACTCGACTATCCTACAATGAGCAGTTCTTC.

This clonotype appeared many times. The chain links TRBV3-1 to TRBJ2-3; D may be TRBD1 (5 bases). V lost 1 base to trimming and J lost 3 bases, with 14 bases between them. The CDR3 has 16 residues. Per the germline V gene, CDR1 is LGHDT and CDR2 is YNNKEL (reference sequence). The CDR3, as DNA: TGTGCCAGCAGCCAAGGGACAACTTTAAGGACAGATACGCAGTATTTT. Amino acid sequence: CASSQGTTLRTDTQYF.

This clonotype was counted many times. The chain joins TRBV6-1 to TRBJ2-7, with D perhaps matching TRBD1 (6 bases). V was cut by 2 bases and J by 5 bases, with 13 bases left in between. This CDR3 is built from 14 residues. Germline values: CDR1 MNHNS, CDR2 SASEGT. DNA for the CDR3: TGTGCCAGCAGTGAAATTTCAGGGACACACGAGCAGTACTTC. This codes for CASSEISGTHEQYF.